This TCR beta chain was sequenced for a study of OX40 agonist ivuxolimab in advanced cancers. Background on the study: Patients received ivuxolimab, an intravenous treatment, every 2 weeks at 0.01 to 10 mg/kg.

Trimming stripped 4 bases from V and 5 bases from J, with 18 bases between. The CDR3 runs to 15 residues. The V gene's germline CDR1 is SGHRS and CDR2 YFSETQ. Here immunoSEQ multiplex PCR was the method, and the copy in TCRdb shows in-frame clones only, minus some. The data hold about 49,000 clones, with about three quarters observed a single time. This clone was picked up one time. This material consisted of CD4+ or CD8+ T cells sorted from blood, taken in a trial of the OX40 agonist ivuxolimab. This sequence was found in an adult with an advanced solid tumor such as melanoma, head and neck, liver or kidney cancer. The rearrangement links TRBV5-1 to TRBJ1-1; weak D call: TRBD1 (5 bases). CDR3 loop: CASSLGFGGWTEAFF. The CDR3 nucleotides read TGCGCCAGCAGCCTTGGGTTCGGGGGGTGGACTGAAGCTTTCTTT.